These 12 T cell receptor beta chains were sequenced from one sample in a study of T cell responses to AZD1222 COVID-19 vaccine. Produced via immunoSEQ multiplex PCR; TCRdb's table is partial and in-frame only. The sample records approximately 67,000 clones, less than 90% being singletons. Here the sequenced sample was peripheral blood, taken on day 0 of AZD1222 vaccination. The source is an adult in good health.

The chain links TRBV2 to TRBJ2-4; D is ambiguous. Germline assignment: CDR1 SNHLY and CDR2 FYNNEI. The ends were cut back, 3 bases at V and 9 bases at J, with 18 bases in the middle. This CDR3 has 15 residues. The CDR3 region is CASSEDRRSLGIQYF. The CDR3 DNA sequence: TGTGCCAGCAGTGAGGACCGCCGATCGTTGGGCATTCAGTACTTC.

Many counts were recorded for this clone. This chain connects TRBV4-1 to TRBJ2-2; D remains unclear. From germline, CDR1 is MGHRA and CDR2 YSYEKL. This CDR3 has 14 amino acids. The germline V and J ends were trimmed by 0 bases and 4 bases, with 6 bases remaining between them. CDR3 loop: CASSQDPRTGELFF. In nucleotides, the CDR3 is TGCGCCAGCAGCCAAGATCCGCGCACCGGGGAGCTGTTTTTT.

The chain combines TRBV6-2 or TRBV6-3 with TRBJ2-3, with D tentatively TRBD1 or TRBD2 (5 bases each). The length of the CDR3 is 15 residues. Germline V lookup: CDR1 MNHEY, CDR2 SVGEGT. V was shortened by 5 bases and J by 4 bases, with 16 bases between the two germline ends. CDR3 sequence (DNA): TGTGCCAGCAGTGAGGGGAGAGGGAGAGCAGATACGCAGTATTTT. Its translation is CASSEGRGRADTQYF.

The chain joins TRBV6-5 to TRBJ1-1; D remains ambiguous. Trimming removed 2 bases at V and 0 bases at J, with 7 bases between. The CDR3 has 14 amino acids. Germline V gives CDR1 MNHEY, CDR2 SVGAGI. CDR3: CASSYGQMNTEAFF. In nucleotides, the CDR3 is TGTGCCAGCAGTTACGGGCAGATGAACACTGAAGCTTTCTTT.

The chain employs TRBV7-2 and TRBJ1-5, with 8 bases fitting TRBD1. The J segment lost 6 bases and the V segment lost 1 base, leaving 5 bases of the junction unmatched. This CDR3 spans 15 amino acids. The V gene's germline CDR1 is SGHTA and CDR2 FQGNSA. CDR3 nucleotide sequence: TGTGCCAGCAGCTTAGGCTCCCAGGGGGCTCAGCCCCAGCATTTT. Its protein is CASSLGSQGAQPQHF. Full variable domain (missing parts from reference TRBV7-2 and TRBJ1-5): GAGVSQSPSNKVTEKGKDVELRCDPISGHTALYWYRQSLGQGLEFLIYFQGNSAPDKSGLPSDRFSAERTGGSVSTLTIQRTQQEDSAVYLCASSLGSQGAQPQHFGDGTRLSIL.

The CDR3 is CASSPGTGGADTQYF. The DNA for the CDR3 is TGTGCCAGTAGCCCTGGGACAGGGGGTGCAGATACGCAGTATTTT. This sequence joins TRBV19 and TRBJ2-3; 11 nucleotides match TRBD1. J lost 4 bases, V lost 6 bases, and 6 bases had no gene match. CDR1 and CDR2 (germline): LNHDA, SQIVND (reference sequence). There are 15 residues in the CDR3.

V is TRBV11-3 and J is TRBJ1-2; 8 bases are shared with TRBD1. The CDR3 runs to 13 residues. V gave up 5 bases and J gave up 8 bases; unmatched junction bases: 7. CDR1 SGHNT and CDR2 YENEEA come from the germline V gene. The CDR3 region is CASSQGQGAGYTF. The CDR3 nucleotides read TGTGCCAGCAGCCAAGGACAGGGAGCCGGCTACACCTTC.

The count of this clone is one. The chain links TRBV9 to TRBJ2-2; D not certain. Deletions cut 1 base from V and 6 bases from J, with 7 bases between. There are 13 residues in the CDR3. Germline CDR1 SGDLS, CDR2 YYNGEE. This CDR3 is CASSVSESGELFF. The CDR3 nucleotides are TGTGCCAGCAGCGTATCGGAGTCCGGGGAGCTGTTTTTT. The full variable domain, with the rest looked up from reference TRBV9 and TRBJ2-2, is DSGVTQTPKHLITATGQRVTLRCSPRSGDLSVYWYQQSLDQGLQFLIQYYNGEERAKGNILERFSAQQFPDLHSELNLSSLELGDSALYFCASSVSESGELFFGEGSRLTVL.

The V and J genes are TRBV7-3 and TRBJ2-1; D remains unclear. V lost 4 bases and J lost 10, with 20 bases in between. The CDR3 covers 15 residues. CDR1 and CDR2 (germline): SGHTA, FQGTGA. The CDR3 DNA is TGTGCCAGCAGCTCTGGTATGAGTAGCTCCGGGGAGCAGTTCTTC. Its translation is CASSSGMSSSGEQFF.

The V gene is TRBV27, the J gene TRBJ1-5, with a possible D match to TRBD1 (6 bases). V lost 3 bases and J 0 bases, leaving 9 bases between the germline ends. The CDR3 is 15 residues long. The germline CDR1 and CDR2 sequences are MNHEY and SMNVEV (reference sequence). As DNA, the CDR3 is TGTGCCAGCAGTTTCCAGGGGTATAGCAATCAGCCCCAGCATTTT. Its protein product is CASSFQGYSNQPQHF.

This chain uses TRBV19 with TRBJ1-1, with D maybe TRBD1 (6 bases). Per the germline V gene, CDR1 is LNHDA and CDR2 is SQIVND (reference sequence). The CDR3 length is 15 residues. The V end was cut by 7 bases, the J end by 5 bases, with 20 bases between. CDR3 in DNA: TGTGCCAGTACCCGCCCGGGGGCAGTCCGGACTGAAGCTTTCTTT. Translating gives CASTRPGAVRTEAFF.

The V call is TRBV7-2, the J call TRBJ1-5, with D perhaps matching TRBD1 (6 bases). Germline CDR1 is SGHTA and CDR2 is FQGNSA. CDR3 length: 14 residues. The V gene lost 3 bases and the J gene lost 7 bases, with 13 bases spanning the gap. The CDR3 reads CASSFRGVGQPQHF. CDR3 coding DNA: TGTGCCAGCAGCTTCAGGGGAGTCGGCCAGCCCCAGCATTTT. The variable domain in full, completed from reference TRBV7-2 and TRBJ1-5, reads GAGVSQSPSNKVTEKGKDVELRCDPISGHTALYWYRQSLGQGLEFLIYFQGNSAPDKSGLPSDRFSAERTGGSVSTLTIQRTQQEDSAVYLCASSFRGVGQPQHFGDGTRLSIL.